The clone carrying this TCR beta chain was seen more than once but under ten times. Its cognate antigen is unknown. TCRdb processed the reads anew with MiXCR; each CDR3 protein has one entry. The data contain about 220,000 distinct CDR3 sequences, 35% to 45% of them singletons. This specimen comes from a study of T cell repertoires in cytomegalovirus infection. Study-level information: HLA-B-restricted CMV epitopes that are well studied, plus recently identified HLA-C-restricted ones, were used by the study. Indicated by public TCR beta signatures were CMV infection and matching HLA type.

CDR1 SEHNR and CDR2 FQNEAQ come from the germline V gene (reference sequence). The CDR3 is made up of 13 amino acids. With V trimmed by 3 bases and J by 4 bases, 2 bases remained unmatched. Study-wide points: Ex vivo responses were dominated by HLA-C-restricted CMV-specific TCR beta clonotypes. The study identified carriers of CMV plus the relevant HLA from cumulative public TCR beta family frequency.

The source is a human donor in good health (CMV status not recorded). Some clones in this sample may be carry-over from other donors' samples. The material sequenced was CD8+ T cells from cultured PBMCs, taken from culture after CMV antigen stimulation. This chain joins TRBV7-9 and TRBJ2-5, with 7 bases identical to TRBD1. The CDR3 nucleotides are TGTGCCAGCAGCTTTCCAGGGGGAGAGACCCAGTACTTC. Protein product: CASSFPGGETQYF.